This TCR beta chain appears in the sequencing data of a study of blood T cell repertoires in COVID-19. Study at large: Samples of COVID-19 (acute and convalescent) were obtained from the United States, Italy and Spain.

A few counts support this clone. In the original processing: Estimation of nucleated cell counts was performed using reference gene primer amplification. The data were produced by immunoSEQ multiplex PCR, yet TCRdb's version contains in-frame clones alone and is incomplete. V, J and clone size derive from that table, while D and trimming were established from the DNA sequence. The sample consists of roughly 41,000 clones, under 85% of them appearing once. Material: peripheral blood. The sequence was collected from a woman older than 75 with acute or convalescent COVID-19.

Written as DNA, the CDR3 is TGTGCCAGCAGGGCCGGGACTAGTGATCGCTCCTACAATGAGCAGTTCTTC. It yields the protein CASRAGTSDRSYNEQFF. V gene TRBV2 combines with J gene TRBJ2-1; 8 bases map to TRBD2. Per the germline V gene, CDR1 is SNHLY and CDR2 is FYNNEI. Unmatched junction bases numbered 10, after V lost 6 bases and J lost 0 bases. The CDR3 has 17 residues.